Sequencing of this TCR beta chain was carried out in a study of T cells in Graves' hyperthyroidism and ophthalmopathy. Study conclusions and caveats: Peripheral blood also featured most of the thyroid clonotypes expanded above 0.001. Progression to ophthalmopathy was predicted a median of 6.5 months early.

With respect to this clonotype: The antigen is not known.

TCR beta CDR3 region amplification was performed from RNA transcripts. Initially, a first-round RT-PCR of the TCR CDR3 employed the HTBI primer set. TCRdb recomputed calls from the multiplex PCR reads with MiXCR, one row per CDR3 protein. Here the sample spans a few hundred thousand distinct CDR3 sequences, around 42% being singletons. Calling Graves' hyperthyroidism stable meant ophthalmopathy did not progress within 18 months. Clinical symptoms, serum thyroxine, TRAb, thyroid ultrasound and orbital computed tomography established diagnosis. Germline V gene data show CDR1 as SNHLY and CDR2 as FYNNEI. The CDR3 totals 16 residues. The V gene end was trimmed by 5 bases and the J gene end by 6 bases; junction bases not matched to a gene: 13.

The TCR was taken from a woman aged 18-30 years with Graves' hyperthyroidism. The sample was peripheral blood or thyroid tissue (not recorded which). V and J are TRBV2 and TRBJ2-5, with 9 bases identical to TRBD2. CDR3 nucleotide sequence: TGTGCCAGCAGTTTTTTCGGAGCGGGAGGTGTACAGACCCAGTACTTC. It specifies CASSFFGAGGVQTQYF.